A single sample gave rise to the 15 T cell receptor beta chains below, sequenced in a study of OX40 agonist ivuxolimab in advanced cancers. Method: immunoSEQ multiplex PCR; TCRdb's copy keeps in-frame clones and lacks some. The table has approximately 91,000 clones, 80% to 90% seen once. Specimen: CD4+ or CD8+ T cells sorted from blood, collected in a trial of the OX40 agonist ivuxolimab. The receptors stem from an adult with an advanced solid tumor such as melanoma, head and neck, liver or kidney cancer.

This chain joins TRBV5-1 and TRBJ1-1, with TRBD1 matching over 7 bases. J gave up 1 base and V 1 base, and 13 bases lay outside the gene matches. This CDR3 is built from 18 residues. Germline V lookup: CDR1 SGHRS, CDR2 YFSETQ. The CDR3 coding sequence is TGCGCCAGCAGCTTGTCCGTCGGTGTAGGGGGCCCGAACACTGAAGCTTTCTTT. Amino acid sequence: CASSLSVGVGGPNTEAFF. The entire variable domain, with the rest obtained from reference TRBV5-1 and TRBJ1-1, is as follows: KAGVTQTPRYLIKTRGQQVTLSCSPISGHRSVSWYQQTPGQGLQFLFEYFSETQRNKGNFPGRFSGRQFSNSRSEMNVSTLELGDSALYLCASSLSVGVGGPNTEAFFGQGTRLTVV.

The gene calls are TRBV5-1 and TRBJ1-3, with TRBD1 identical over 7 bases. In germline, CDR1 is SGHRS, CDR2 YFSETQ. The CDR3 extends over 15 amino acids. V gave up 3 bases and J gave up 4 bases; unmatched junction bases: 7. This CDR3 reads CASSSSTGQGNTIYF. In nucleotides, the CDR3 is TGCGCCAGCAGCTCCTCGACAGGGCAAGGAAACACCATATATTTT.

The chain links TRBV7-8 to TRBJ2-3, with TRBD2 identical over 11 bases. V lost 6 bases and J lost 3; bases outside the gene matches: 17. The CDR3 covers 19 residues. CDR1 and CDR2 (germline): SGHVS, FQNEAQ. The CDR3 loop reads CASRITRGGLAGGTDTQYF. DNA for the CDR3: TGTGCCAGCAGAATCACGAGGGGGGGCCTAGCGGGAGGTACAGATACGCAGTATTTT.

This clone was picked up one time. The J gene is TRBJ2-4, the V gene TRBV29-1, with TRBD1 matching 7 bases. CDR1 and CDR2 (germline): SQVTM, ANQGSEA. The length of the CDR3 is 15 residues. The J segment lost 1 base and the V segment lost 3 bases, leaving 6 bases of the junction unmatched. CDR3 DNA sequence: TGCAGCGTTGAGGACAGGATTGTTGCCAAAAACATTCAGTACTTC. Residues: CSVEDRIVAKNIQYF.

The J gene is TRBJ2-7, the V gene TRBV6-1; D gene unclear. CDR3 size: 13 residues. Trimming took off 0 bases at V and 7 bases at J, with 10 bases between the two ends. CDR1 MNHNS and CDR2 SASEGT come from the germline V gene. The CDR3 DNA reads as TGTGCCAGCAGTGAAGCGACCTTAGGGGAGCAGTACGTC. This encodes CASSEATLGEQYV.

The V gene is TRBV2, the J gene TRBJ2-3; no definite D call. V lost 4 bases and J lost 2, with 10 bases in between. Germline CDR1 and CDR2: SNHLY and FYNNEI. The CDR3 sequence is 14 residues long. The CDR3 loop is CASSAVFLTDTQYF. Here the CDR3 DNA reads TGTGCCAGCAGTGCCGTCTTCCTCACAGATACGCAGTATTTT. Based on the CDR3 plus reference TRBV2 and TRBJ2-3, the full variable domain is EPEVTQTPSHQVTQMGQEVILRCVPISNHLYFYWYRQILGQKVEFLVSFYNNEISEKSEIFDDQFSVERPDGSNFTLKIRSTKLEDSAMYFCASSAVFLTDTQYFGPGTRLTVL.

This chain connects TRBV7-9 to TRBJ2-6; 10 positions match TRBD2. Germline lookup yields CDR1 SEHNR and CDR2 FQNEAQ (reference sequence). The CDR3 has 18 residues. V lost 5 bases and J lost 1; bases outside the gene matches: 8. This chain's CDR3 is CASSLTSGKGSGANVLTF. CDR3 in DNA: TGTGCCAGCAGCCTTACTAGCGGGAAGGGATCTGGGGCCAACGTCCTGACTTTC.

CDR3 sequence: CASSLNRGTRIEQFF. CDR3 nucleotide sequence: TGTGCCAGCAGCCTCAATAGGGGGACCAGGATTGAGCAGTTCTTC. V and J are TRBV14 and TRBJ2-1, with TRBD1 as a possible D gene (6 bases). The CDR3 runs 15 residues. The germline gives CDR1 SGHDN, CDR2 FVKESK. Between the trimmed V and J ends, which lost 4 bases and 9 bases, there was a span of 19 bases.

This rearrangement joins TRBV4-1 to TRBJ2-3; 10 nucleotides match TRBD2. CDR3 size: 17 residues. Per the germline V gene, CDR1 is MGHRA and CDR2 is YSYEKL. Germline trimming cut 0 bases from V and 1 base from J; bases unmatched to any gene: 4. The CDR3 nucleotides are TGCGCCAGCAGCCAAGATTTCCTAGCGGGAGGCACAGATACGCAGTATTTT. This gives the protein CASSQDFLAGGTDTQYF.

This clone showed up just once. V is TRBV6-5 and J is TRBJ2-7; D possibly matches TRBD1 or TRBD2 (5 bases each). V was clipped by 7 bases and J by 1 base, with 11 bases between them. The CDR3 contains 13 residues. CDR1 is MNHEY and CDR2 is SVGAGI in the germline V gene. CDR3: CASTEGTSYEQYF. CDR3 sequence (DNA): TGTGCCAGCACCGAGGGGACGTCCTACGAGCAGTACTTC.

The chain joins TRBV7-3 to TRBJ2-5, with TRBD2 identical over 8 bases. This CDR3 is built from 13 residues. Germline V gene lookup returns CDR1 SGHTA and CDR2 FQGTGA. Losses at the gene ends were 5 bases for V and 4 bases for J; bases not matched to a gene: 3. CDR3 region: CASSRSGRETQYF. The CDR3 DNA sequence: TGTGCCAGCAGCCGAAGCGGGAGAGAGACCCAGTACTTC. The full variable domain, completed using reference TRBV7-3 and TRBJ2-5, is GAGVSQTPSNKVTEKGKYVELRCDPISGHTALYWYRQSLGQGPEFLIYFQGTGAADDSGLPNDRFFAVRPEGSVSTLKIQRTERGDSAVYLCASSRSGRETQYFGPGTRLLVL.

This chain joins TRBV29-1 and TRBJ1-5, with D possibly matching TRBD1 (5 bases). The CDR3 sequence is 12 residues long. CDR1 SQVTM and CDR2 ANQGSEA come from the germline V gene. Trimming left V 6 bases short and J 2 bases short, with 8 bases between. The CDR3 loop is CSVGGGNQPQHF. CDR3 nucleotides: TGCAGCGTGGGGGGTGGCAATCAGCCCCAGCATTTT.

The rearrangement links TRBV6-6 to TRBJ2-5, with TRBD2 identical over 12 bases. The V gene's germline CDR1 is MNHNY and CDR2 SVGAGI (reference sequence). This CDR3 has 16 amino acids. The V segment lost 4 bases and the J segment 2 bases; nucleotides outside the gene matches: 5. In DNA form, the CDR3 reads TGTGCCAGCAGTTTGGGACTAGCGGGCGTACAAGAGACCCAGTACTTC. Translated, it gives CASSLGLAGVQETQYF.

This clone was detected only once. Its ends do not fully match the called genes, so a read error is possible. This chain connects TRBV28 to TRBJ2-7, with D possibly matching TRBD1 (6 bases). Germline CDR1 is MDHEN and CDR2 is SYDVKM. CDR3 length: 12 residues. The CDR3 loop reads CASSPHSGTSPF. CDR3 nucleotides: TGTGCCAGCAGTCCTCATTCCGGGACAAGCCCGTTC.

The genes are TRBV9 and TRBJ1-3, with D possibly TRBD1 on 5 matching bases. The CDR3 is 16 amino acids. With 2 bases removed from V and 0 bases from J, the gap between germline ends came to 12 bases. Germline-derived CDR1 and CDR2 are SGDLS and YYNGEE. The CDR3 bases are TGTGCCAGCAGCGTTGGGGGACTAAACTCTGGAAACACCATATATTTT. Its protein product is CASSVGGLNSGNTIYF.